One TCR beta chain is described in this entry. The sample comes from a study of blood T cell repertoires in COVID-19. About the research overall: Specimens from acute and convalescent COVID-19 originated in the United States, Italy and Spain. Nucleic acid was either cDNA or gDNA, and it came from T cells, B-cell-depleted T cells, or PBMCs.

TCRdb keeps only in-frame clones here, not all; method: immunoSEQ multiplex PCR. Of tens of thousands of clones in the sample, 75% to 85% are singletons; the top ten hold approximately 30%. The source is a human donor in a cohort sampled during active COVID-19. Sequences were obtained from peripheral blood.

The CDR3 DNA sequence: TGCGCCAGCAGCTTACAGGGGGCAGACACCGGGGAGCTGTTTTTT. It encodes CASSLQGADTGELFF. The J gene is TRBJ2-2, the V gene TRBV5-1; the match to TRBD1 covers 9 bases. Germline trimming cut 2 bases from V and 3 bases from J; bases unmatched to any gene: 2. The CDR3 loop spans 15 amino acids. Germline V CDR1 and CDR2: SGHRS, YFSETQ.